This TCR beta chain was identified during a study of beta chain features in type 1 diabetes. Study observations and caveats: The study found that naive, central memory and Treg TCRB repertoires appeared more similar in patients than in healthy donors. For type 1 diabetes patients, VDJ junctions showed fewer insertions and more deletions.

The V end lost 3 bases, the J end lost 0 bases, and 15 bases lay between the germline ends. CDR1 is LGHNA, CDR2 YNFKEQ, per germline. The CDR3 runs 16 residues. cDNA synthesis used the whole RNA isolate, giving expressed TCRB sequences. Approximately 3.5 million reads per sample on average were obtained from naive, central memory and regulatory T cell samples. Measured with immunoSEQ multiplex PCR; TCRdb has only the in-frame clones, and not every one. The sample shows hundreds of thousands of clones, about 14% of them seen only once. Sort purity for all populations was recorded as exceeding 98%. This clone was detected only a few times. Its antigen is not known.

Sequenced material: naive CD4+ T cells from blood. The V gene is TRBV4-2, the J gene TRBJ2-7, with D uncertain. This clonotype was sampled from a man younger than 35 in good health. The CDR3 region is CASSQIMSQSSYEQYF. CDR3 in DNA: TGTGCCAGCAGCCAGATAATGTCCCAGTCCTCCTACGAGCAGTACTTC.